What follows is one TCR beta chain and its context. What it binds is not known. One entry per CDR3 protein, called by TCRdb with MiXCR from the 5' RACE reads. The profile shows a few hundred thousand distinct CDR3 sequences, about a fifth of them singletons. The data are from a study of identical twins. General study findings and limits: Partly confounded zero-insertion analyses could result from invariant MAIT and iNKT cells. Cross-sectional statistics, not tracking of the same donors, supported the conclusions. Beta out-of-frame sequences displayed a weaker excess of sharing between twins. The more abundant beta clonotypes in cord blood had fewer insertions, and memory repertoires did not show this.

CDR3 length: 18 amino acids. Trimming pared 0 bases from V and 0 bases from J, leaving 16 bases between. Germline V gene lookup returns CDR1 SGHRS and CDR2 YFSETQ. Sequences were obtained from naive T cells sorted from blood. The chain links TRBV5-1 to TRBJ2-1; TRBD2 is a possible D gene (5 bases). This TCR was sampled from a man aged 50 to 59 in good health. CDR3 sequence: CASSLGQASWSSYNEQFF. Here the CDR3 DNA reads TGCGCCAGCAGCTTGGGCCAAGCTAGCTGGAGCTCCTACAATGAGCAGTTCTTC.